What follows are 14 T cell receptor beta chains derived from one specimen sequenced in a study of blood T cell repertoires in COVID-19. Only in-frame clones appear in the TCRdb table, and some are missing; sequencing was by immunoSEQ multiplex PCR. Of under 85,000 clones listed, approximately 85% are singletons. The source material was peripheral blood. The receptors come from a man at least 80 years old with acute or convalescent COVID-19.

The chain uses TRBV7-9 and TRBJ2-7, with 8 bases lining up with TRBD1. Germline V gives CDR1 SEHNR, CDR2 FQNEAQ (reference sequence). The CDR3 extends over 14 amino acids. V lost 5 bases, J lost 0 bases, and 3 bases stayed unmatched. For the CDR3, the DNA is TGTGCCAGCAGCCTGGACAGGGTCTCCTACGAGCAGTACTTC. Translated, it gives CASSLDRVSYEQYF.

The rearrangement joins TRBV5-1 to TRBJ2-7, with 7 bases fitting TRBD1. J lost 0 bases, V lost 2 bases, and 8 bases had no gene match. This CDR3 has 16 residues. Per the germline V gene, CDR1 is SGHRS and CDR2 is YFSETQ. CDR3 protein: CASSFGDSPVSYEQYF. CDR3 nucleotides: TGCGCCAGCAGCTTTGGGGACAGCCCAGTCTCCTACGAGCAGTACTTC.

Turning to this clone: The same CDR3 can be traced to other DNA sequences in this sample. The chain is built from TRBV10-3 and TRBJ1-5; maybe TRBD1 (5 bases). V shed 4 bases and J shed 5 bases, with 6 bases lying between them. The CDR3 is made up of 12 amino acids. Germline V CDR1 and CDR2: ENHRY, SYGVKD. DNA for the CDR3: TGTGCCATCAGTGCGGGGGATCAGCCCCAGCATTTT. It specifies CAISAGDQPQHF.

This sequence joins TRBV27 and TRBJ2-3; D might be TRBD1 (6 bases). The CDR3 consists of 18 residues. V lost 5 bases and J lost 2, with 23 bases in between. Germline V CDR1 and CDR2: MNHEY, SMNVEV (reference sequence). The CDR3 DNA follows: TGTGCCAGCAGTCCTGATCCAGGGACAATCCTCCTCACAGATACGCAGTATTTT. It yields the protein CASSPDPGTILLTDTQYF.

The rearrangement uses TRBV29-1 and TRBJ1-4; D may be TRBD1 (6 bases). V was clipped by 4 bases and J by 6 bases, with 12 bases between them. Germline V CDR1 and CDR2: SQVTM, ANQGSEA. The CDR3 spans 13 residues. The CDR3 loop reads CSVVGTPDEKLFF. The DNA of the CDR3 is TGCAGCGTTGTTGGGACACCAGATGAAAAACTGTTTTTT.

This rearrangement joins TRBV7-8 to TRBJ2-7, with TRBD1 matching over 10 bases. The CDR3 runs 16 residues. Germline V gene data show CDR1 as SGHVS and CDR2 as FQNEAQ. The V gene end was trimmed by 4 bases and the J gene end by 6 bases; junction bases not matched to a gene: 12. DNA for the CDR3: TGTGCCAGCAGCTCAACCCGGGACAGGGGTCCAGGCGAGCAGTACTTC. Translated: CASSSTRDRGPGEQYF. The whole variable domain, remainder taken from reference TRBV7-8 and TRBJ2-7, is GAGVSQSPRYKVAKRGQDVALRCDPISGHVSLFWYQQALGQGPEFLTYFQNEAQLDKSGLPSDRFFAERPEGSVSTLKIQRTQQEDSAVYLCASSSTRDRGPGEQYFGPGTRLTVT.

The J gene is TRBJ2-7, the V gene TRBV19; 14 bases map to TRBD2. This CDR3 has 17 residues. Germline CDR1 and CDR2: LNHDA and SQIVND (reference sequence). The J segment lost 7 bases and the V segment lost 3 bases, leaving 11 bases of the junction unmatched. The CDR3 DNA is TGTGCCAGTAGTATGGGACTAGCGGGAGCTAGGGCTGGAGAGCAGTACTTC. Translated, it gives CASSMGLAGARAGEQYF.

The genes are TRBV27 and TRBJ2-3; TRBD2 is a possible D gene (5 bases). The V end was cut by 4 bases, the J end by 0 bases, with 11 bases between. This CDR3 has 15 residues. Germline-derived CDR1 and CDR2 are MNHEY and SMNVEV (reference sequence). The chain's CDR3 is CASSWGVRSTDTQYF. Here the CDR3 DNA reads TGTGCCAGCAGTTGGGGAGTGCGTAGCACAGATACGCAGTATTTT.

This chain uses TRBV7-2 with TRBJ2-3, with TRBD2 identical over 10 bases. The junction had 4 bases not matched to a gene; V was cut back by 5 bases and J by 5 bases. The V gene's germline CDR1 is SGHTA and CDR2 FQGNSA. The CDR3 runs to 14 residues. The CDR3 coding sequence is TGTGCCAGCAGCCCCGGACTAGCGGAAGATACGCAGTATTTT. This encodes CASSPGLAEDTQYF.

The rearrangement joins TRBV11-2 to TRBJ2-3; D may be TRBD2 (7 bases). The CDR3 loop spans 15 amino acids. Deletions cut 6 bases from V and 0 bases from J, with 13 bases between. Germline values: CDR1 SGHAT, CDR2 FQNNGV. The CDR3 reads CASSSGGPSTDTQYF. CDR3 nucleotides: TGTGCCAGCAGTTCGGGGGGCCCCAGCACAGATACGCAGTATTTT.

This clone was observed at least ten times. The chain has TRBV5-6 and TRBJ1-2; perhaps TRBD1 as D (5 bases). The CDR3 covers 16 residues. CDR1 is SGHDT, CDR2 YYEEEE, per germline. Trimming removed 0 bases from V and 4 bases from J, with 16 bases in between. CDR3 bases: TGTGCCAGCAGCTTGGAAATCGGACCGGGGGGCTATGGCTACACCTTC. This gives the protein CASSLEIGPGGYGYTF.

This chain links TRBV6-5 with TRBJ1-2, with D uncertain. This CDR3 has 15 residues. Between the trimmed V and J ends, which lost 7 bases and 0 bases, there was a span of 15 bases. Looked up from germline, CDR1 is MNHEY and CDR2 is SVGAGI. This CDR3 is CASTGNLPPNYGYTF. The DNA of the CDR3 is TGTGCCAGCACTGGTAACTTACCGCCTAACTATGGCTACACCTTC.

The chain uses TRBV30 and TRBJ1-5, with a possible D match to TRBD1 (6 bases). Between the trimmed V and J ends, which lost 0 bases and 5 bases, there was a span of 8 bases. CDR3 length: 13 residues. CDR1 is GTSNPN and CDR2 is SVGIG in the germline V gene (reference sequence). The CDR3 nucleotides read TGTGCCTGGAGTGTACAGGGCTATCAGCCCCAGCATTTT. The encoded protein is CAWSVQGYQPQHF.

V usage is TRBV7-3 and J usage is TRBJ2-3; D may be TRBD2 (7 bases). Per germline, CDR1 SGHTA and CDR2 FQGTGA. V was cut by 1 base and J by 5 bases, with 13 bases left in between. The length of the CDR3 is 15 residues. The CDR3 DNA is TGTGCCAGCAGCTTAAGTGGGGGGGCTTTAGATACGCAGTATTTT. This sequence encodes CASSLSGGALDTQYF.